These T cell receptor beta chains were read from a single sample in a study of T-cell reconstitution after alpha-beta-depleted transplantation in children. TCRdb passed the PCR reads through MiXCR, listing each CDR3 protein once. The sample yields hundreds of thousands of distinct CDR3 sequences, 10% to 15% seen once. The material was PBMCs, mostly from graft donor cells, obtained 360 days after TCRalphabeta/CD19-depleted stem cell transplant. The receptors were gathered from a male patient younger than 18 who had a stem cell transplant for acute myeloid leukemia, so the T cells may come from the graft donor. CDR3s include the opening cysteine and the closing phenylalanine or tryptophan. The D gene is left open where the match is weak. Expanded clones get a size class; other rows say once, few or many, or leave the size out.

J,size,D,V,DNA,CDR3
TRBJ2-5,.,TRBD1,TRBV28,TGTGCCAGCAGTCCCCCGTGGCACAGGGGCTCTTGGACCCAGTACTTC,CASSPPWHRGSWTQYF
TRBJ2-1,few,TRBD2,TRBV11-1,TGTGCCAGCAGCCCGCGGACTAGCGGGAGGCCGAGCTCCTACAATGAGCAGTTCTTC,CASSPRTSGRPSSYNEQFF
TRBJ2-2,.,.,TRBV7-2,TGTGCCAGCAGCCCGGGATCATACACCGGGGAGCTGTTTTTT,CASSPGSYTGELFF
TRBJ2-2,.,TRBD1,TRBV9,TGTGCCAGCAGCGTAGTGCCGGCGGGGACAGGGACGAACACCGGGGAGCTGTTTTTT,CASSVVPAGTGTNTGELFF
TRBJ2-1,.,TRBD1,TRBV20-1,TGCAGTGCTAGATTCCAGGGGGCTAACAATGAGCAGTTCTTC,CSARFQGANNEQFF
TRBJ2-7,few,TRBD1,TRBV10-3,TGTGCCATCAGTGACGGGGCAGGGGGTTACGAGCAGTACTTC,CAISDGAGGYEQYF
TRBJ2-3,.,TRBD2,TRBV20-1,TGCAGCCCTACCGGGACTAGGTTTCCAGATACGCAGTATTTT,CSPTGTRFPDTQYF
TRBJ2-7,few,.,TRBV21-1,TGTGCCAGTACCGGGTCCGGACTAGTTGATCTCTACGAGCAGTACTTC,CASTGSGLVDLYEQYF
TRBJ2-6,many,.,TRBV29-1,TGCAGCGTTGATAGCGGTCTGTCTGGGGCCAACGTCCTGACTTTC,CSVDSGLSGANVLTF
TRBJ1-2,few,.,TRBV20-1,TGCAGTGTTACGCCCAGGGGTAACTATGGCTACACCTTC,CSVTPRGNYGYTF
TRBJ2-2,few,TRBD2,TRBV7-2,TGTGCCAGCAGCTTAGTAGCGGGAGGGCCAAACACCGGGGAGCTGTTTTTT,CASSLVAGGPNTGELFF
TRBJ1-5,.,.,TRBV28,TGTGCCAGCAGTCCTGTTGGGGGTTTGAGCAATCAGCCCCAGCATTTT,CASSPVGGLSNQPQHF
TRBJ2-1,few,.,TRBV14,TGTGCCAGCAGCCAAGACTTACCGACATTTAACAATGAGCAGTTCTTC,CASSQDLPTFNNEQFF
TRBJ2-3,.,.,TRBV5-1,TGCGCCAGCAGCTTGGTGGGGGGCGCGGTCCTGGACGCAGATACGCAGTATTTT,CASSLVGGAVLDADTQYF
TRBJ2-3,.,TRBD2,TRBV28,TGTGCCAGCAAGGGCGGGGGTCAAATCACAGATACGCAGTATTTT,CASKGGGQITDTQYF
TRBJ2-1,many,.,TRBV7-2,TGTGCCAGCAGCCCCACGGCCCTATCGCAGTTCTTC,CASSPTALSQFF
TRBJ2-7,many,.,TRBV19,TGTGCCAGTAGTATAAGGCAGGATGCCCCCTACGAGCAGTACTTC,CASSIRQDAPYEQYF
TRBJ2-3,few,.,TRBV4-3,TGCGCCAGCAGCCAAGAAGGTCCCTCGCGGGATACGCAGTATTTT,CASSQEGPSRDTQYF
TRBJ1-1,many,.,TRBV7-9,TGTGCCAGCAGTCTTATTGTCCGGGGCCCTGAAGCTTTCTTT,CASSLIVRGPEAFF
TRBJ2-5,few,.,TRBV20-1,TGCAGTGCTAGAGATCCCTACTCCGGAGAGACCCAGTACTTC,CSARDPYSGETQYF
TRBJ2-1,.,.,TRBV6-1,TGTGCCAGCAGGTGGGGACACGGATTAAGTGAGCAGTTCTTC,CASRWGHGLSEQFF
TRBJ1-5,few,TRBD1,TRBV11-2,TGTGCCAGCAGTTCGCAGGGGGTCAACCAGCCCCAGCATTTT,CASSSQGVNQPQHF
TRBJ2-5,.,.,TRBV5-1,TGCGCCAGCAGTTCGGTAGCGGCTAGACAAGAGACCCAGTACTTC,CASSSVAARQETQYF
TRBJ2-7,.,TRBD2,TRBV3-1,TGTGCCAGCAGCCAAGAAACATTAGCGGGGGTCTACGAGCAGTACTTC,CASSQETLAGVYEQYF
TRBJ1-4,few,TRBD1,TRBV12-3/TRBV12-4,TGTGCCAGCAGTCGGGACAGAACCCATGAAAAACTGTTTTTT,CASSRDRTHEKLFF
TRBJ2-3,many,TRBD2,TRBV4-3,TGCGCCAGCAGCCAAGACCCCATTGGGGGAGGGTCAGATACGCAGTATTTT,CASSQDPIGGGSDTQYF
TRBJ2-1,few,TRBD2,TRBV11-1,TGTGCCAGCAGACCCCTAGCGGGGTCCTACAATGAGCAGTTCTTC,CASRPLAGSYNEQFF
TRBJ2-5,few,TRBD2,TRBV4-3,TGCGCCAGCAGCCAAGAGAGACTAGCGGGATCAGAGACCCAGTACTTC,CASSQERLAGSETQYF
TRBJ2-7,.,TRBD2,TRBV24-1,TGTGCCACCAGTGATCGGACTAGCGGGATATACGAGCAGTACTTC,CATSDRTSGIYEQYF
TRBJ2-1,.,TRBD2,TRBV15,TGTGCCACCAGCGTCACTAGCGGGAGTCTCTATGAGCAGTTCTTC,CATSVTSGSLYEQFF
TRBJ2-1,many,TRBD2,TRBV27,TGTGCCAGCAGTACTCCCTATGGGACTAGCGAATTTCCCCTCTCCTACAATGAGCAGTTCTTC,CASSTPYGTSEFPLSYNEQFF
TRBJ2-1,few,.,TRBV5-3,TGTGCCAGGGTTTTAGCGAATGAGCAGTTCTTC,CARVLANEQFF
TRBJ1-4,.,.,TRBV27,TGTGCCAGCAGTCCGAGGGCTCTTCGGGAAAAACTGTTTTTT,CASSPRALREKLFF
TRBJ2-1,few,.,TRBV25-1,TGTGCCAGCAGTGAATTCGTAGTGGGCAATGAGCAGTTCTTC,CASSEFVVGNEQFF
TRBJ2-3,.,TRBD2,TRBV6-1,TGTGCCAGCAGGTCCGGGACTAGCGGGTACGTCACCCCGTATTTT,CASRSGTSGYVTPYF
TRBJ2-1,.,.,TRBV2,TGTGCCAGCAGTGAAGTGGGACGGCAGTTCTTC,CASSEVGRQFF
TRBJ1-4,.,.,TRBV7-6,TGTGCCAGCAGCTTATCAAGGGGAATCACTAATGAAAAACTGTTTTTT,CASSLSRGITNEKLFF
TRBJ2-1,.,TRBD2,TRBV20-1,TGCAGTGCTAGAGATCCACGGGGGGGAGTGCATGAGCAGTTCTTC,CSARDPRGGVHEQFF
TRBJ1-1,.,.,TRBV11-1,TGTGCCAGCAGCTCAGGGTTCCCGAACACTGAAGCTTTCTTT,CASSSGFPNTEAFF
TRBJ2-1,many,TRBD1,TRBV24-1,TGTGCCACCAGTGATCCCCGACAGGGGGTATCCAATGAGCAGTTCTTC,CATSDPRQGVSNEQFF
TRBJ2-1,medium-sized,.,TRBV6-2/TRBV6-3,TGTGCCAGCTGGACTGGATTTCACAATGAGCAGTTCTTC,CASWTGFHNEQFF
TRBJ2-7,many,TRBD2,TRBV27,TGTGCCAGCAGTTTATTCACCCTCACCAGGACTAGCGGGAGTCCCCAATACTACGAGCAGTACTTC,CASSLFTLTRTSGSPQYYEQYF
TRBJ2-1,many,.,TRBV15,TGTGCCTCAGAAGAACTAGCAGGAGAGCAGTTCTTC,CASEELAGEQFF
TRBJ2-7,few,.,TRBV20-1,TGCAGTGTATACCAACGAGGGGTCAGCGACGAGCAGTACTTC,CSVYQRGVSDEQYF